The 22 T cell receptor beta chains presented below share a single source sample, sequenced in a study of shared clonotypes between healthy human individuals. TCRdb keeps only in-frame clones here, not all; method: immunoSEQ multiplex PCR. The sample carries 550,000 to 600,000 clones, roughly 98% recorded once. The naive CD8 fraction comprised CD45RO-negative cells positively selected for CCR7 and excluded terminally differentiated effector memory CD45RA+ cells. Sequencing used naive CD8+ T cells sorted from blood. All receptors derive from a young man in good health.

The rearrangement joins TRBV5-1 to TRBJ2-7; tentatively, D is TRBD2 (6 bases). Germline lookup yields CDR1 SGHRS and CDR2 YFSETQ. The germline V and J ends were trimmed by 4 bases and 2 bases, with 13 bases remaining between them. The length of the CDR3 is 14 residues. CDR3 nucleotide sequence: TGCGCCAGCAGCCCCCGGGACTCAACCTACGAGCAGTACTTC. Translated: CASSPRDSTYEQYF.

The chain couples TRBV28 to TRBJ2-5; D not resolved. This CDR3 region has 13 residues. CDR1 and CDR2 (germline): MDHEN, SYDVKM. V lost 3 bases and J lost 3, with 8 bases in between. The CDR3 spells CASSLGGEETQYF. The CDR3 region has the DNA TGTGCCAGCAGTTTGGGCGGAGAAGAGACCCAGTACTTC.

The CDR3 coding sequence is TGTGCCAGCAGTGCGAGGCCCTACAATGAGCAGTTCTTC. It translates to CASSARPYNEQFF. This chain uses TRBV27 with TRBJ2-1; D call uncertain. Germline V CDR1 and CDR2: MNHEY, SMNVEV (reference sequence). Deletions cut 5 bases from V and 2 bases from J, with 7 bases between. This CDR3 region has 13 residues.

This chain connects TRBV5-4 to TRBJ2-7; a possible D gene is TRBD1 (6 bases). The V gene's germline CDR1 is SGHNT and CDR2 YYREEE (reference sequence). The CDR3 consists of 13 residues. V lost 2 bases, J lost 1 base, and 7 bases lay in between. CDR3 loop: CASSFGQSYEQYF. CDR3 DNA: TGTGCCAGCAGCTTCGGACAGTCCTACGAGCAGTACTTC.

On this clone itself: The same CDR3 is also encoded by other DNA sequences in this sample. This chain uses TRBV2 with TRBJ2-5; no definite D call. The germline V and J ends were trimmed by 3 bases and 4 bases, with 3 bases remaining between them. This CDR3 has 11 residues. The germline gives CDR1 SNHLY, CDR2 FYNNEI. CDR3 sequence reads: CASSEGETQYF. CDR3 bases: TGTGCCAGCAGTGAGGGAGAGACCCAGTACTTC.

CDR3 in amino acids: CASSTLAGGYEQYF. In DNA form, the CDR3 reads TGCGCCAGCAGCACACTAGCGGGAGGGTACGAGCAGTACTTC. This rearrangement joins TRBV4-1 to TRBJ2-7; 13 nucleotides agree with TRBD2. Germline values: CDR1 MGHRA, CDR2 YSYEKL. The V segment lost 5 bases and the J segment 4 bases; nucleotides outside the gene matches: 2. The length of the CDR3 is 14 residues.

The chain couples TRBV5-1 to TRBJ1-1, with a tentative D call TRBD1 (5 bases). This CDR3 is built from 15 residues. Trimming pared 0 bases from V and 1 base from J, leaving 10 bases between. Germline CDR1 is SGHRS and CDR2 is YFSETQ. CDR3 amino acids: CASSLGGAANTEAFF. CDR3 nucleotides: TGCGCCAGCAGCTTGGGTGGGGCGGCGAACACTGAAGCTTTCTTT.

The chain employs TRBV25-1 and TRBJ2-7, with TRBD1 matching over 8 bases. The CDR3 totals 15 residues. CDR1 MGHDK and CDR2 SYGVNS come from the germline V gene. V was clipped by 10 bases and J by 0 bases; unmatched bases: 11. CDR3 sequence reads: CATSPGQDYSYEQYF. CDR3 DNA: TGTGCCACCTCTCCGGGACAGGATTACTCCTACGAGCAGTACTTC.

The CDR3 DNA reads as TGTGCCACCAGCAGAGGTGCAGGGAGGATGGCTATGGAGCTAGAGACCCAGTACTTC. It yields the protein CATSRGAGRMAMELETQYF. The V and J genes are TRBV15 and TRBJ2-5, with D perhaps TRBD2 (6 bases). CDR1 is LNHNV, CDR2 YYDKDF, per germline (reference sequence). The germline V and J ends were trimmed by 1 base and 4 bases, with 25 bases remaining between them. This CDR3 is 19 amino acids long.

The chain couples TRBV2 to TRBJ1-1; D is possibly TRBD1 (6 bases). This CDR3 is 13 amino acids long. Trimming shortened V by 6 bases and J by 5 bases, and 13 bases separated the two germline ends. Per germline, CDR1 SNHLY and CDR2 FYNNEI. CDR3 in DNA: TGTGCCAGCAGGACAGGAGTTTTGACTGAAGCTTTCTTT. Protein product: CASRTGVLTEAFF.

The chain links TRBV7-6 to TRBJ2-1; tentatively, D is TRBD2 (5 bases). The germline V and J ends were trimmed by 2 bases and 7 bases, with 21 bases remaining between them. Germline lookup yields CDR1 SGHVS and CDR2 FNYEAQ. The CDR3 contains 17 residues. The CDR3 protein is CASSLKRLAGISNEQFF. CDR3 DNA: TGTGCCAGCAGCTTAAAAAGGTTGGCCGGGATTAGTAATGAGCAGTTCTTC.

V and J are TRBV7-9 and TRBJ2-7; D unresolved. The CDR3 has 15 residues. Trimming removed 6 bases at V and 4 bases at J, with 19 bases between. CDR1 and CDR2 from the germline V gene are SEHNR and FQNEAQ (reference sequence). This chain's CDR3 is CASSYTLGLGYEQYF. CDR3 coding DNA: TGTGCCAGCAGTTATACCCTCGGGTTAGGGTACGAGCAGTACTTC.

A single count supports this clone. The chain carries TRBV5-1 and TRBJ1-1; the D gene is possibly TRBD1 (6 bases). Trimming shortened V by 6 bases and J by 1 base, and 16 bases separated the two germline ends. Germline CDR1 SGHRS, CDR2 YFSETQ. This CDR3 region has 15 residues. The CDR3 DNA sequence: TGCGCCAGCAACGCCGGGACACGGGCGAACACTGAAGCTTTCTTT. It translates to CASNAGTRANTEAFF.

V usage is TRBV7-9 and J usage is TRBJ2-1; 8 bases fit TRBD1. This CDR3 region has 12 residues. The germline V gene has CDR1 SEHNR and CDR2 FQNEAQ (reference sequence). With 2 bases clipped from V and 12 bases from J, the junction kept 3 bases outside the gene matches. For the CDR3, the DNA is TGTGCCAGCAGCTTATCCGACAGGGGGCAGTTCTTC. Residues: CASSLSDRGQFF.

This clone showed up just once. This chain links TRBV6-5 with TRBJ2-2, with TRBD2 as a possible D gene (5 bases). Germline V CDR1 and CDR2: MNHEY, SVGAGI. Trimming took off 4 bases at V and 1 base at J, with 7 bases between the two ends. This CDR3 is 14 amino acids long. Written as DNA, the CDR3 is TGTGCCAGCAGTTTCGGACTGAACACCGGGGAGCTGTTTTTT. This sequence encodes CASSFGLNTGELFF.

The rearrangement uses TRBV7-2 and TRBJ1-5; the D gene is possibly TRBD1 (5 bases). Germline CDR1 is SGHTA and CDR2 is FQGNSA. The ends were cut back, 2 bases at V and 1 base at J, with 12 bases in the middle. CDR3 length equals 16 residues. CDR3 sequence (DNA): TGTGCCAGCAGCTTAAATGGGGGAGGGAGCAATCAGCCCCAGCATTTT. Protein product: CASSLNGGGSNQPQHF.

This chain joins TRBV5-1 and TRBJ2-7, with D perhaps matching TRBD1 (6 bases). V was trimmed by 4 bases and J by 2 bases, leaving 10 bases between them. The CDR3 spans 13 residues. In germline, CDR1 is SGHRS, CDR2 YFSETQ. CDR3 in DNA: TGCGCCAGCAGCGCAGGGGATACCTACGAGCAGTACTTC. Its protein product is CASSAGDTYEQYF.

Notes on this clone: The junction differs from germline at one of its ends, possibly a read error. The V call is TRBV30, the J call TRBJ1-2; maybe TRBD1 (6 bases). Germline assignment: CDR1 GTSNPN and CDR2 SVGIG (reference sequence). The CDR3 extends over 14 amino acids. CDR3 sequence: CANREFTQGYGYTF. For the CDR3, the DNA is TGCGCAAACAGGGAATTTACTCAGGGCTATGGCTACACCTTC.

The chain's CDR3 is CASSLLAGGPIGETQYF. DNA of the CDR3: TGTGCCAGCAGCTTGCTAGCGGGAGGGCCAATAGGAGAGACCCAGTACTTC. V usage is TRBV5-6 and J usage is TRBJ2-5; the match to TRBD2 covers 12 bases. The ends lost 1 base at V and 4 bases at J; junction bases unmatched: 8. CDR3 length equals 17 residues. The germline V gene has CDR1 SGHDT and CDR2 YYEEEE.

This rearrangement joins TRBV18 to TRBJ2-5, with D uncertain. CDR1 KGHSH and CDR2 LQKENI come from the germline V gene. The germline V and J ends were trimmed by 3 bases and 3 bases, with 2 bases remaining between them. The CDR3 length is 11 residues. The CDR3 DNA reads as TGTGCCAGCTCACCGAAAGAGACCCAGTACTTC. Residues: CASSPKETQYF.

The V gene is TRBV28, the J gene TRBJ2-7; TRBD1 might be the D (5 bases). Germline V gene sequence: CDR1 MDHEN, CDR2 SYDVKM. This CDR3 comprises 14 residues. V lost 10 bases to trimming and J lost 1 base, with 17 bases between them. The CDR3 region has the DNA TGTGCCACGAGGTGGCAGGGAACTTCCTACGAGCAGTACTTC. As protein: CATRWQGTSYEQYF.

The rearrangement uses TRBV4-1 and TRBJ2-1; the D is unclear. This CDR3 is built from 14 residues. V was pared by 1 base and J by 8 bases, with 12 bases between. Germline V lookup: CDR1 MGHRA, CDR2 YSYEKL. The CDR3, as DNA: TGCGCCAGCAGCCAAGTCGGCAACTCCGATGAGCAGTTCTTC. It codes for CASSQVGNSDEQFF.